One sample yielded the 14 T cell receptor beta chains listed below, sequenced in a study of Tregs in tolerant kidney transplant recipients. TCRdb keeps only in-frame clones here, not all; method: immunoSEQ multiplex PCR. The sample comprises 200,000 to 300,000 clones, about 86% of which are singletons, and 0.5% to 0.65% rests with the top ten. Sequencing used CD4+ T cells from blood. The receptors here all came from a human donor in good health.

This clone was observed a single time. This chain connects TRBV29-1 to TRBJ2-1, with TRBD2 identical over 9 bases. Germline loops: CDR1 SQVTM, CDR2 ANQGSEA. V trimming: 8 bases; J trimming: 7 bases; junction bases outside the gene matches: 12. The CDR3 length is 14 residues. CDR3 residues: CSPVVPAGGNEQFF. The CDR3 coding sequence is TGCAGCCCAGTCGTTCCGGCGGGAGGGAATGAGCAGTTCTTC.

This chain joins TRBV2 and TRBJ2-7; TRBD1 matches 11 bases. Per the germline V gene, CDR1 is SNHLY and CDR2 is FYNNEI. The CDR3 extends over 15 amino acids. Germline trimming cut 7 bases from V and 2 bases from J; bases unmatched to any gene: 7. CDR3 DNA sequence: TGTGCCAGCAAAAGGACAGGGGGCTTCCCCTACGAGCAGTACTTC. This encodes CASKRTGGFPYEQYF. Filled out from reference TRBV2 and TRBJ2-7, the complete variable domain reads EPEVTQTPSHQVTQMGQEVILRCVPISNHLYFYWYRQILGQKVEFLVSFYNNEISEKSEIFDDQFSVERPDGSNFTLKIRSTKLEDSAMYFCASKRTGGFPYEQYFGPGTRLTVT.

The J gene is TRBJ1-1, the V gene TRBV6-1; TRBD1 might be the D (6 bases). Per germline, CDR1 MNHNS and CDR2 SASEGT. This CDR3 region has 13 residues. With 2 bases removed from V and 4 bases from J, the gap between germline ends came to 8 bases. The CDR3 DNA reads TGTGCCAGCAGTGAATTAGGGGGCACTGAAGCTTTCTTT. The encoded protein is CASSELGGTEAFF.

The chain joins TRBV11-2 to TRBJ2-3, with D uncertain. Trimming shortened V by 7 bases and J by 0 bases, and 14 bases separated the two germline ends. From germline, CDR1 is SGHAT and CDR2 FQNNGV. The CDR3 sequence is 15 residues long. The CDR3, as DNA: TGTGCCAGCACCCGGGTGGTCTCTAGCACAGATACGCAGTATTTT. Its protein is CASTRVVSSTDTQYF.

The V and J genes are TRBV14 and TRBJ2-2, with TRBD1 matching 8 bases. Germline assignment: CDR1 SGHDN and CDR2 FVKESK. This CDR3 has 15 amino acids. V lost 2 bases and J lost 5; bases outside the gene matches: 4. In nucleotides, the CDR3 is TGTGCCAGCAGCCAACAGGGGGCAAGTACCGGGGAGCTGTTTTTT. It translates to CASSQQGASTGELFF.

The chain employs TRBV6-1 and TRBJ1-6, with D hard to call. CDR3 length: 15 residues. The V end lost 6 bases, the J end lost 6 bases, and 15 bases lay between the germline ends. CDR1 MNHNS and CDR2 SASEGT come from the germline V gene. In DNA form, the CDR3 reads TGTGCCAGCAGGGCCAATCGGGATGGTAATTCACCCCTCCACTTT. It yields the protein CASRANRDGNSPLHF.

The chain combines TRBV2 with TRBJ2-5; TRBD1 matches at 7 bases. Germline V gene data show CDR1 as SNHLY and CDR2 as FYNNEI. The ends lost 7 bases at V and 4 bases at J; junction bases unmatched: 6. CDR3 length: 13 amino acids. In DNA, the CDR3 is TGTGCCAGCACCATGACAGGGTTAGAGACCCAGTACTTC. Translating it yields CASTMTGLETQYF. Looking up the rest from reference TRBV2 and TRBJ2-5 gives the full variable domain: EPEVTQTPSHQVTQMGQEVILRCVPISNHLYFYWYRQILGQKVEFLVSFYNNEISEKSEIFDDQFSVERPDGSNFTLKIRSTKLEDSAMYFCASTMTGLETQYFGPGTRLLVL.

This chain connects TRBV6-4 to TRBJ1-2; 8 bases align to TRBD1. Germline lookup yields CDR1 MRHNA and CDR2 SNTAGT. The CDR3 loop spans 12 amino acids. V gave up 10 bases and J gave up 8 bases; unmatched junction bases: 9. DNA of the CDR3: TGTGCCACCCCGGACAGGGCAAGGGGCTACACCTTC. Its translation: CATPDRARGYTF.

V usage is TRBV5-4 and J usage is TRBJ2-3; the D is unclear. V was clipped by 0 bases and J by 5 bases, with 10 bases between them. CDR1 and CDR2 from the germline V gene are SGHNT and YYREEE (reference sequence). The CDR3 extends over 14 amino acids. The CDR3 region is CASSLDNYLDTQYF. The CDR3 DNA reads TGTGCCAGCAGCTTGGACAACTATCTAGATACGCAGTATTTT.

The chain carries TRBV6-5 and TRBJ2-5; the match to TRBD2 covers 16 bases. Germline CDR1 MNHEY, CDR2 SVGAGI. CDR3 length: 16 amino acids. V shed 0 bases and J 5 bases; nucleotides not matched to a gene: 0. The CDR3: CASSYSGLAGGETQYF. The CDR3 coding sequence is TGTGCCAGCAGTTACTCGGGACTAGCGGGGGGGGAGACCCAGTACTTC.

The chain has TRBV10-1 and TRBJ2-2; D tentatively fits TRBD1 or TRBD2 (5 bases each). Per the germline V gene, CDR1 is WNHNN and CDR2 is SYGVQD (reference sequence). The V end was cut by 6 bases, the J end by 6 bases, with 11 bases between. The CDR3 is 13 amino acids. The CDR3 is CASSPGGAGELFF. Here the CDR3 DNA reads TGCGCCAGCAGCCCTGGGGGTGCCGGGGAGCTGTTTTTT.

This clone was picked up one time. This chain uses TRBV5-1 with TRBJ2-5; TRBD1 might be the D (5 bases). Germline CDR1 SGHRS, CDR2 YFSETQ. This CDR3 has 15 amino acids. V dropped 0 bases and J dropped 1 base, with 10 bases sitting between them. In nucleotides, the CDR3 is TGCGCCAGCAGCTTGGGGGCGGACATCCAAGAGACCCAGTACTTC. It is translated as CASSLGADIQETQYF.

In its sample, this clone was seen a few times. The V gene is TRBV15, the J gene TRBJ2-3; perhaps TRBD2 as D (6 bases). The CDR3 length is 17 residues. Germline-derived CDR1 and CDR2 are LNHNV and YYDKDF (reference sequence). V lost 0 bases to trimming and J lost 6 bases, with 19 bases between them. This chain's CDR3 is CATSREGDWPGMDTQYF. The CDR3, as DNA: TGTGCCACCAGCAGAGAGGGGGACTGGCCGGGGATGGATACGCAGTATTTT.

CDR3 loop: CASSSPGGRGRNEKLFF. Written as DNA, the CDR3 is TGTGCCAGCAGCTCCCCTGGGGGCAGGGGGCGAAATGAAAAACTGTTTTTT. This chain links TRBV7-9 with TRBJ1-4; 8 nucleotides align to TRBD1. The CDR3 contains 17 residues. The trim removed 4 bases at V and 5 bases at J, leaving 12 bases unmatched. The germline V gene has CDR1 SEHNR and CDR2 FQNEAQ (reference sequence).